This T cell receptor beta chain was captured in a study of regulatory T cells in long-lasting Graves disease. Whole-study results and caveats: Among samples with persistent disease, TRBV28, TRBJ1-2 and TRBJ2-5 were favored.

The time point is: newly diagnosed GD, antithyroid drugs for less than 3 months. Extracted PBMC RNA gave rise to the TCR library. Trimming left V 3 bases short and J 8 bases short, with 8 bases between. This CDR3 region has 12 residues. This clonotype was recorded at least ten times. Antigen specificity is unknown. Assembly of TCR beta libraries relied on iRepertoire HTBI primers together with Arm-PCR of CDR3 regions. MiXCR, run by TCRdb on the multiplex PCR reads, gives a single entry per CDR3 protein. The sample includes 620,000 or so distinct CDR3 sequences, 16% seen only once; the top ten take more than 15%. This sample also appeared in a second study, on T cells in Graves' hyperthyroidism and ophthalmopathy.

This rearrangement joins TRBV12-3 or TRBV12-4 to TRBJ1-3; maybe TRBD1 (5 bases). The receptor was isolated from a woman in her 30s with Graves disease. Specimen: peripheral blood mononuclear cells (PBMCs), collected at new diagnosis, from a patient treated with antithyroid drugs. CDR3 in DNA: TGTGCCAGCAGTTTCGGGGGAGACACCATATATTTT. Protein sequence: CASSFGGDTIYF.